The 26 T cell receptor beta chains below come from one sample, sequenced in a study of blood T cells in healthy people across ages. Using a J-beta primer mix together with a sample-barcoded 5' primer, a second PCR was run for roughly 6 to 12 cycles. TCRdb redid the calling of the 5' RACE reads with MiXCR, one entry per CDR3 protein. The repertoire holds approximately 880,000 distinct CDR3 sequences, 45% to 50% seen once, with around an eighth in the top ten. The sequencing sample was made of blood. The receptors come from a man aged 30 to 39 in good health.

CDR3 sequence reads: CATSGLGTGVRTGNEQFF. CDR3 nucleotide sequence: TGTGCCACCAGTGGGCTCGGGACAGGGGTACGTACGGGCAATGAGCAGTTCTTC. The J gene is TRBJ2-1, the V gene TRBV24-1; TRBD1 aligns across 10 bases. J gave up 6 bases and V 5 bases, and 15 bases lay outside the gene matches. The CDR3 consists of 18 residues. CDR1 is KGHDR, CDR2 SFDVKD, per germline.

There are a few counts of this clonotype. The V call is TRBV7-9, the J call TRBJ2-7, with TRBD1 matching over 9 bases. CDR1 and CDR2 from the germline V gene are SEHNR and FQNEAQ (reference sequence). CDR3 length equals 15 residues. V lost 7 bases and J lost 0; bases outside the gene matches: 7. The CDR3: CASNSGTGISYEQYF. CDR3 in DNA: TGTGCCAGCAATTCCGGGACAGGGATCTCCTACGAGCAGTACTTC.

The genes are TRBV5-5 and TRBJ2-1; 8 bases fit TRBD1. The CDR3 is made up of 15 amino acids. Germline V lookup: CDR1 SGHKS, CDR2 YYEKEE (reference sequence). The J segment lost 6 bases and the V segment lost 4 bases, leaving 9 bases of the junction unmatched. The CDR3 is CASSIQPGQVNEQFF. The DNA of the CDR3 is TGTGCCAGCAGCATCCAACCGGGACAGGTCAATGAGCAGTTCTTC.

The chain uses TRBV4-2 and TRBJ2-6; maybe TRBD2 (5 bases). V was clipped by 4 bases and J by 4 bases, with 14 bases between them. Germline V CDR1 and CDR2: LGHNA, YNFKEQ. This CDR3 spans 16 amino acids. The CDR3 region is CASSPLAPGGANVLTF. The CDR3 coding sequence is TGTGCCAGCAGCCCCTTAGCGCCGGGGGGGGCCAACGTCCTGACTTTC.

This clonotype was seen more than once but under ten times. In DNA form, the CDR3 reads TGCGCCAGCAGCGGGGGGCCTTACCAAGAGACCCAGTACTTC. Amino acid sequence: CASSGGPYQETQYF. The chain uses TRBV4-1 and TRBJ2-5; D may correspond to TRBD1 or TRBD2 (6 bases each). The CDR3 consists of 14 residues. Between the trimmed V and J ends, which lost 5 bases and 0 bases, there was a span of 10 bases. Germline values: CDR1 MGHRA, CDR2 YSYEKL.

The genes are TRBV18 and TRBJ2-1, with D tentatively TRBD1 (6 bases). CDR1 and CDR2 from the germline V gene are KGHSH and LQKENI. Trimming removed 0 bases from V and 6 bases from J, with 21 bases in between. The CDR3 loop spans 18 amino acids. The CDR3 sequence is CASSPPLNTGRGINEQFF. The CDR3, as DNA: TGTGCCAGCTCACCACCCTTAAATACAGGGAGAGGGATCAATGAGCAGTTCTTC.

This clonotype was observed a handful of times. The CDR3 here is CASSPPVDTQYF. CDR3 coding DNA: TGTGCCAGCAGTCCACCTGTGGATACGCAGTATTTT. J is TRBJ2-3 and V is TRBV6-2 or TRBV6-3; D remains ambiguous. V was trimmed by 5 bases and J by 6 bases, leaving 9 bases between them. Germline loops: CDR1 MNHEY, CDR2 SVGEGT. This CDR3 is 12 amino acids long.

This clonotype showed up just a few times. V and J are TRBV20-1 and TRBJ2-1; perhaps TRBD2 as D (5 bases). The germline V gene encodes CDR1 DFQATT and CDR2 SNEGSKA (reference sequence). The CDR3 has 15 amino acids. Deletions cut 2 bases from V and 6 bases from J, with 17 bases between. The CDR3 loop reads CSARSLRGYGNEQFF. In DNA, the CDR3 is TGCAGTGCTAGATCCCTTAGAGGGTACGGCAATGAGCAGTTCTTC.

This chain links TRBV7-9 with TRBJ1-2, with D uncertain. Trimming removed 1 base at V and 5 bases at J, with 8 bases between. The germline gives CDR1 SEHNR, CDR2 FQNEAQ (reference sequence). The CDR3 runs 13 residues. The CDR3 DNA follows: TGTGCCAGCAGCTTAGAGACACCATATGGCTACACCTTC. Its translation: CASSLETPYGYTF. The whole variable domain, filled in from reference TRBV7-9 and TRBJ1-2, reads DTGVSQNPRHKITKRGQNVTFRCDPISEHNRLYWYRQTLGQGPEFLTYFQNEAQLEKSRLLSDRFSAERPKGSFSTLEIQRTEQGDSAMYLCASSLETPYGYTFGSGTRLTVV.

This clonotype came up a few times. The V and J genes are TRBV3-1 and TRBJ1-6; D not resolved. CDR3 length equals 17 residues. Germline V gene sequence: CDR1 LGHDT, CDR2 YNNKEL (reference sequence). Trimming took 4 bases from V and 5 from J, leaving 18 bases between them. In DNA, the CDR3 is TGTGCCAGCAGCCCAGGTGGGATAAGAGGCAATAATTCACCCCTCCACTTT. Translation gives CASSPGGIRGNNSPLHF.

This rearrangement joins TRBV5-8 to TRBJ1-1; D is perhaps TRBD1 (5 bases). The ends were cut back, 4 bases at V and 0 bases at J, with 16 bases in the middle. The V gene's germline CDR1 is SGHTS and CDR2 YDEGEE. The CDR3 totals 16 residues. This CDR3 reads CASSQNWGVMNTEAFF. The CDR3 nucleotides read TGTGCCAGCAGCCAGAACTGGGGGGTTATGAACACTGAAGCTTTCTTT.

This clonotype was seen only a few times. The rearrangement uses TRBV6-1 and TRBJ2-7, with a possible D match to TRBD1 (8 bases). The germline V gene encodes CDR1 MNHNS and CDR2 SASEGT. The V end lost 8 bases, the J end lost 5 bases, and 19 bases lay between the germline ends. The CDR3 totals 14 residues. The CDR3 here is CASRTGTRGDEQYF. The CDR3 DNA reads TGTGCCAGCCGGACAGGGACCCGGGGGGACGAGCAGTACTTC.

This clonotype was counted only a few times. In nucleotides, the CDR3 is TGCGCCAGCAGCCCCGGAGCTAGGGCCAGACCCCTCTACGAGCAGTACTTC. Translated, it gives CASSPGARARPLYEQYF. V is TRBV4-1 and J is TRBJ2-7, with D unclear. V was cut by 4 bases and J by 3 bases, with 22 bases left in between. The CDR3 length is 17 residues. Per germline, CDR1 MGHRA and CDR2 YSYEKL.

In this sample, this clonotype turned up a few times. The gene calls are TRBV5-1 and TRBJ1-6; D possibly corresponds to TRBD1 (5 bases). The CDR3 has 17 residues. CDR1 SGHRS and CDR2 YFSETQ come from the germline V gene. Trimming shortened V by 4 bases and J by 0 bases, and 14 bases separated the two germline ends. CDR3 loop: CASSPSGSSSYNSPLHF. As DNA, the CDR3 is TGCGCCAGCAGCCCCTCAGGGTCGAGCTCCTATAATTCACCCCTCCACTTT.

The rearrangement links TRBV7-2 to TRBJ1-3; D remains unclear. CDR3 length: 16 residues. Trimming left V 0 bases short and J 0 bases short, with 9 bases between. Germline V CDR1 and CDR2: SGHTA, FQGNSA. The CDR3 sequence: CASSLASAASGNTIYF. Written as DNA, the CDR3 is TGTGCCAGCAGCTTAGCGTCGGCAGCCTCTGGAAACACCATATATTTT.

The chain recombines TRBV5-1 with TRBJ1-6; 9 bases align to TRBD1. There are 16 residues in the CDR3. Trimming took 2 bases from V and 3 from J; bases not matched to a gene: 3. Germline V gene data show CDR1 as SGHRS and CDR2 as YFSETQ. The CDR3 nucleotides are TGCGCCAGCAGCTTCACAGGGGGCAACTATAATTCACCCCTCCACTTT. This sequence encodes CASSFTGGNYNSPLHF.

This clonotype was counted between two and nine times. The V gene is TRBV10-3, the J gene TRBJ2-7; 13 bases agree with TRBD2. With the DNA end fitting TRBJ2-5 better, the J assignment may be wrong. The CDR3 runs 15 residues. Germline CDR1 is ENHRY and CDR2 is SYGVKD. CDR3 sequence reads: CAISERLAGGKTQYF. The CDR3 DNA sequence: TGTGCCATCAGTGAAAGACTAGCGGGGGGAAAGACCCAGTACTTC.

This clonotype was counted ten times or more. This sequence joins TRBV5-1 and TRBJ2-3; perhaps TRBD2 as D (6 bases). Germline V lookup: CDR1 SGHRS, CDR2 YFSETQ. This CDR3 is built from 16 residues. The V and J ends lost 0 bases and 3 bases respectively, with 14 bases between them. CDR3 in amino acids: CASSLAPAGATDTQYF. For the CDR3, the DNA is TGCGCCAGCAGCTTGGCCCCAGCGGGCGCGACAGATACGCAGTATTTT. The whole variable domain, remainder taken from reference TRBV5-1 and TRBJ2-3, is KAGVTQTPRYLIKTRGQQVTLSCSPISGHRSVSWYQQTPGQGLQFLFEYFSETQRNKGNFPGRFSGRQFSNSRSEMNVSTLELGDSALYLCASSLAPAGATDTQYFGPGTRLTVL.

In this sample, this clonotype turned up a few times. The rearrangement uses TRBV24-1 and TRBJ2-2; tentative D call: TRBD1 (6 bases). Germline V gives CDR1 KGHDR, CDR2 SFDVKD. This CDR3 is built from 17 residues. V lost 4 bases and J lost 2, with 16 bases in between. The CDR3 loop reads CATSDRGQKSNTGELFF. The CDR3 DNA reads as TGTGCCACCAGTGACCGTGGACAGAAGAGTAACACCGGGGAGCTGTTTTTT.

V gene TRBV4-3 combines with J gene TRBJ2-1, with no clear D. The CDR3 totals 14 residues. Trimming cost V 0 bases and J 9 bases, with 12 bases left between them. CDR1 is LGHNA, CDR2 YSLEER, per germline. CDR3 coding DNA: TGCGCCAGCAGCCAAGATCGGGCAGTAGGTGAGCAGTTCTTC. Its translation is CASSQDRAVGEQFF.

This clonotype was found once. This chain connects TRBV6-5 to TRBJ2-3, with D maybe TRBD2 (5 bases). Per the germline V gene, CDR1 is MNHEY and CDR2 is SVGAGI. The CDR3 consists of 14 residues. V lost 6 bases, J lost 6 bases, and 16 bases lay in between. The CDR3 is CASSGQEAWDTQYF. CDR3 DNA sequence: TGTGCCAGCAGCGGTCAGGAGGCGTGGGATACGCAGTATTTT.

The genes are TRBV20-1 and TRBJ2-5; TRBD1 matches 9 bases. The V segment lost 5 bases and the J segment 2 bases; nucleotides outside the gene matches: 6. Germline V gives CDR1 DFQATT, CDR2 SNEGSKA (reference sequence). The CDR3 is 14 residues long. The CDR3 DNA reads as TGCAGTGCTTCGAACAGGGGGCATCAAGAGACCCAGTACTTC. Residues: CSASNRGHQETQYF.

The rearrangement links TRBV4-1 to TRBJ1-2; a weak D match, TRBD1 (5 bases). CDR1 MGHRA and CDR2 YSYEKL come from the germline V gene. CDR3 length equals 12 residues. Trimming cost V 1 base and J 8 bases, with 8 bases left between them. The CDR3 DNA reads TGCGCCAGCAGCCAAGTAAGGGGAGGCTACACCTTC. It translates to CASSQVRGGYTF.

In this sample, this clonotype turned up a few times. The chain recombines TRBV5-6 with TRBJ2-3, with D perhaps TRBD1 or TRBD2 (5 bases each). V lost 2 bases, J lost 3 bases, and 16 bases lay in between. This CDR3 is built from 16 residues. Germline assignment: CDR1 SGHDT and CDR2 YYEEEE. The CDR3 reads CASSFVTGPRTDTQYF. CDR3 DNA: TGTGCCAGCAGCTTCGTCACGGGACCCAGGACAGATACGCAGTATTTT.

The chain employs TRBV7-9 and TRBJ1-4, with 7 bases matching TRBD1. Germline values: CDR1 SEHNR, CDR2 FQNEAQ (reference sequence). This CDR3 has 17 residues. V lost 4 bases, J lost 1 base, and 9 bases stayed unmatched. The CDR3 loop reads CASSSGGEGGTNEKLFF. CDR3 bases: TGTGCCAGCAGCTCAGGGGGAGAGGGAGGAACTAATGAAAAACTGTTTTTT.

This clonotype came up once. This chain uses TRBV29-1 with TRBJ2-3; maybe TRBD2 (6 bases). CDR1 is SQVTM and CDR2 is ANQGSEA in the germline V gene. V gave up 8 bases and J gave up 0 bases, with 18 bases separating them. The CDR3 covers 15 residues. CDR3: CSIPSTGTSTDTQYF. DNA of the CDR3: TGCAGCATCCCTTCGACGGGGACTAGCACAGATACGCAGTATTTT.